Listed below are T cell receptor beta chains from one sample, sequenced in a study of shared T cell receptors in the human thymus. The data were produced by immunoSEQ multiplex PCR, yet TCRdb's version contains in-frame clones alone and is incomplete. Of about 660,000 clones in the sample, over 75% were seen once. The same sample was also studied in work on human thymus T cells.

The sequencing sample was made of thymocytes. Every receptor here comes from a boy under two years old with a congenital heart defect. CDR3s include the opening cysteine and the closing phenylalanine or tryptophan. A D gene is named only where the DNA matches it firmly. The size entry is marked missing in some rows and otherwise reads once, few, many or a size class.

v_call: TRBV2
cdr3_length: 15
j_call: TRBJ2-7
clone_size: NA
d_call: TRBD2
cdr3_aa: CASTSSGRASYEQYF
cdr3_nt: TGTGCCAGCACTAGTAGCGGGAGGGCCTCCTACGAGCAGTACTTC

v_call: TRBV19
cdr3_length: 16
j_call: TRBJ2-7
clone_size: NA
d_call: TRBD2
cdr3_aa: CATIQRKTSGIYEQYF
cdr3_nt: TGTGCCACCATCCAGAGAAAGACTAGCGGGATCTACGAGCAGTACTTC

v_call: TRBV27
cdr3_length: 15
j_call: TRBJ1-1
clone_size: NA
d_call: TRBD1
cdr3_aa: CASSTIEDRGEMAFF
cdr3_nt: TGTGCCAGCAGCACGATTGAGGACAGGGGAGAAATGGCTTTCTTT

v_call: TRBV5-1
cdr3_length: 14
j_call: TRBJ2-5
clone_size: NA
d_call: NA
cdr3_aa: CASSLAESEETQYF
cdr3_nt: TGCGCCAGCAGCTTGGCCGAAAGCGAGGAGACCCAGTACTTC

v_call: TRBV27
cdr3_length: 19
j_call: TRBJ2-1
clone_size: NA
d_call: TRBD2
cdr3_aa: CASSLRAGGPRTHTYEQFF
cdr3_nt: TGTGCCAGCAGTTTAAGGGCGGGAGGGCCTAGAACACACACCTATGAGCAGTTCTTC

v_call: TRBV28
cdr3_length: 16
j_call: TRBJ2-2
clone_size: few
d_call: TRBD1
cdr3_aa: CASSPRQGIYPGELFF
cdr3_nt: TGTGCCAGCAGCCCCCGACAGGGGATATACCCCGGGGAGCTGTTTTTT

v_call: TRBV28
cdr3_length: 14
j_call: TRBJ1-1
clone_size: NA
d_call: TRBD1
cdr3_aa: CASVDRGWWTEAFF
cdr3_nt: TGTGCCAGCGTAGACAGGGGATGGTGGACTGAAGCTTTCTTT

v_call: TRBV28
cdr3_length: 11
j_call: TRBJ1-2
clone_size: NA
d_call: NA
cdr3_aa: CASSFGTGPLF
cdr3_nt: TGTGCCAGCAGTTTCGGTACAGGGCCGCTTTTC

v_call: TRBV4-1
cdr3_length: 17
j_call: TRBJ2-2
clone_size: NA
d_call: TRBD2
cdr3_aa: CASSQDSLRGDTGELFF
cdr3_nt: TGCGCCAGCAGCCAAGATTCCTTGCGGGGGGACACCGGGGAGCTGTTTTTT

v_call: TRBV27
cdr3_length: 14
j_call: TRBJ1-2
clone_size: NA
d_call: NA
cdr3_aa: CASRGFMTNYGYTF
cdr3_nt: TGTGCCAGCCGAGGGTTTATGACCAACTATGGCTACACCTTC

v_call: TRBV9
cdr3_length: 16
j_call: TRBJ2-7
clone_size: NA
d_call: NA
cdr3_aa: CASSVEGGLGRYEQYF
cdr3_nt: TGTGCCAGCAGCGTGGAGGGTGGGCTAGGTCGGTACGAGCAGTACTTC

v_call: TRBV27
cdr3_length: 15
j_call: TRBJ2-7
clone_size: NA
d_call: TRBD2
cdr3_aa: CASSPGGRWSYEQYF
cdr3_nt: TGTGCCAGCAGTCCGGGGGGGAGATGGTCCTACGAGCAGTACTTC

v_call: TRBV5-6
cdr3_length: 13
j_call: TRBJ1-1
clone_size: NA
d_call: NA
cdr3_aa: CASSRGEDTEAFF
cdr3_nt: TGTGCCAGCAGCCGGGGAGAGGACACTGAAGCTTTCTTT

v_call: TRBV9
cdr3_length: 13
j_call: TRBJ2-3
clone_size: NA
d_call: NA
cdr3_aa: CASSVGMGLAQYF
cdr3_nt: TGTGCCAGCAGCGTAGGCATGGGGCTGGCGCAGTATTTT

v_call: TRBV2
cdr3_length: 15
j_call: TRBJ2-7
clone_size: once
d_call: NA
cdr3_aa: CASSEKAGITYEQYF
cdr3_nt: TGTGCCAGCAGTGAAAAGGCAGGGATCACCTACGAGCAGTACTTC

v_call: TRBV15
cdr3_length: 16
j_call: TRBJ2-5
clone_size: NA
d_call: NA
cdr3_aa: CATSRAWRVYEETQYF
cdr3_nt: TGTGCCACCAGCAGAGCGTGGAGGGTATATGAGGAGACCCAGTACTTC

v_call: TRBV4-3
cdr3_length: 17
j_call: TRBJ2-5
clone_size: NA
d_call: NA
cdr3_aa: CASSQVPCRGGEETQYF
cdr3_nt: TGCGCCAGCAGCCAAGTCCCCTGCCGGGGTGGGGAAGAGACCCAGTACTTC

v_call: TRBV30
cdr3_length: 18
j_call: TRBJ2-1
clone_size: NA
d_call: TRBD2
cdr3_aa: CAWSVGAGGPLSYNEQFF
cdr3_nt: TGTGCCTGGAGTGTAGGAGCGGGAGGGCCTCTTAGCTACAATGAGCAGTTCTTC

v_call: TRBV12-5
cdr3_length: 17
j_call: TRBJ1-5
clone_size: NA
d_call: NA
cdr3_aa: CASGLSETPPTNQPQHF
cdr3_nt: TGTGCTAGTGGTTTGTCCGAGACACCTCCCACCAATCAGCCCCAGCATTTT

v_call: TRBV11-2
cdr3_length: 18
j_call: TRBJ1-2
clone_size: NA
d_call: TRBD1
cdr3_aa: CASSNPTRDSAPGYGYTF
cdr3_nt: TGTGCCAGCAGCAATCCGACCCGGGACAGCGCCCCGGGCTATGGCTACACCTTC

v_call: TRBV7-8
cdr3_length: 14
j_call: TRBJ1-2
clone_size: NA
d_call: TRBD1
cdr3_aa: CASSGTGDGYGYTF
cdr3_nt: TGTGCCAGCAGCGGGACAGGGGACGGCTATGGCTACACCTTC

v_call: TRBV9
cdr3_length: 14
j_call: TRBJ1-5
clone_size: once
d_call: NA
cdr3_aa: CASSVVEGLGPQHF
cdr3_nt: TGTGCCAGCAGCGTAGTGGAAGGACTGGGGCCCCAGCATTTT

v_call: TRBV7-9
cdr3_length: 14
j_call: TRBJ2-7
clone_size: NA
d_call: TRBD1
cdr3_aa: CASSSMDRGYEQYF
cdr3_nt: TGTGCCAGCAGCTCCATGGACAGGGGCTACGAGCAGTACTTC

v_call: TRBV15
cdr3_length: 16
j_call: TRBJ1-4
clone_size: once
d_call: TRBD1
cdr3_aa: CATSRAGRTGDEKLFF
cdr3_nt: TGTGCCACCAGCAGAGCGGGGAGGACAGGGGATGAAAAACTGTTTTTT

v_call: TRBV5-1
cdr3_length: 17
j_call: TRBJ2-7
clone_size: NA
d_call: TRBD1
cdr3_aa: CASSLDSGQGAGCEQYF
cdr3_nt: TGCGCCAGCAGCTTAGATAGTGGGCAGGGGGCCGGCTGCGAGCAGTACTTC

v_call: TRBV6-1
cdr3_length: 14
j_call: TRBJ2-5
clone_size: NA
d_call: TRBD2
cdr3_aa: CASWDWRGEETQYF
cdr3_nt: TGTGCCAGCTGGGACTGGCGGGGGGAAGAGACCCAGTACTTC

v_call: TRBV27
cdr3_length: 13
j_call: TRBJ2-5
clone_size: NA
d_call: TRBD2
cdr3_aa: CASSWWGGETQYF
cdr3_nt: TGTGCCAGCAGTTGGTGGGGGGGAGAGACCCAGTACTTC

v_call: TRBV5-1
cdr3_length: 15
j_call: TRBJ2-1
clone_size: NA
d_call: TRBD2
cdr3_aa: CASSLGREGGNEQFF
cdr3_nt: TGCGCCAGCAGCTTGGGGCGGGAGGGCGGGAATGAGCAGTTCTTC

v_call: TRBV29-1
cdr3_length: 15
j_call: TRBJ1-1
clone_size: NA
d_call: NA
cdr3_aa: CSVENPQGANTEAFF
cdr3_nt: TGCAGCGTTGAAAACCCCCAAGGGGCTAACACTGAAGCTTTCTTT

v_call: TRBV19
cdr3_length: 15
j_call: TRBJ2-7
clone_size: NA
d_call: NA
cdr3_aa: CASRLLEGQWYEQYF
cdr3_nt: TGTGCCAGTAGACTGCTGGAGGGTCAGTGGTACGAGCAGTACTTC

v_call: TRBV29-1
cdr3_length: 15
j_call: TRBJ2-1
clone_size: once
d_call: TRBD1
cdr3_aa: CSVGAPGQGVVGQFF
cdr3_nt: TGCAGCGTTGGGGCCCCGGGACAGGGGGTCGTGGGGCAGTTCTTC

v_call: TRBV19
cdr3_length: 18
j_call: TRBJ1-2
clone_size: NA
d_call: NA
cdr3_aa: CASSIPGSGTYSPYGYTF
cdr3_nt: TGTGCCAGTAGTATTCCGGGGTCGGGGACTTATTCCCCGTATGGCTACACCTTC

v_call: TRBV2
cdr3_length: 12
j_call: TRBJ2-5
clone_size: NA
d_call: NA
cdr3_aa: CASRKREETQYF
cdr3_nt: TGTGCCAGCAGGAAGCGGGAAGAGACCCAGTACTTC

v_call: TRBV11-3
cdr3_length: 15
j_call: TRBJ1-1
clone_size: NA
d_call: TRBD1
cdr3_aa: CASRGQGAGNTEAFF
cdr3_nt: TGTGCCAGCAGGGGACAGGGGGCAGGGAACACTGAAGCTTTCTTT

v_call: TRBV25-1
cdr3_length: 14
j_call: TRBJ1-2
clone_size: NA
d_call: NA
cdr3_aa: CASSGPGSGYGYTF
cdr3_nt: TGTGCCAGCAGTGGGCCGGGGTCCGGCTATGGCTACACCTTC

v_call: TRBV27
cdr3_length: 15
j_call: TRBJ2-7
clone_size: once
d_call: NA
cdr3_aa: CASSLPGQRHYEQYF
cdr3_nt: TGTGCCAGCAGTCTACCCGGCCAACGACACTACGAGCAGTACTTC

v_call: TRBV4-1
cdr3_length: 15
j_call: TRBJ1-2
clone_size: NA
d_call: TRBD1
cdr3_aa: CASSQADRAPYGYTF
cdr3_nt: TGCGCCAGCAGCCAGGCCGACAGGGCTCCCTATGGCTACACCTTC

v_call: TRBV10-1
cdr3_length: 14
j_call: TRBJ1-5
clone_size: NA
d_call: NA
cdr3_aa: CASSPGESGQPQHF
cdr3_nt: TGCGCCAGCAGTCCAGGGGAGAGCGGTCAGCCCCAGCATTTT

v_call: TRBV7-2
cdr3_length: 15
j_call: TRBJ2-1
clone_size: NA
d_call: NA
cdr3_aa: CASSPRGVVYNEQFF
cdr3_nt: TGTGCCAGCAGCCCGCGGGGCGTGGTATACAATGAGCAGTTCTTC

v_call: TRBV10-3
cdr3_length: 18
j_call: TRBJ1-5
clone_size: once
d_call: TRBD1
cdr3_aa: CAISGQGDFERQNQPQHF
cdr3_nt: TGTGCCATCAGTGGACAGGGGGATTTCGAAAGGCAAAATCAGCCCCAGCATTTT

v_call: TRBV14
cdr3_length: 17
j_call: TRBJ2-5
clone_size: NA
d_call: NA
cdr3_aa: CASSQGSRTPKGETQYF
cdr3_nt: TGTGCCAGCAGCCAAGGTTCCCGAACACCGAAGGGGGAGACCCAGTACTTC

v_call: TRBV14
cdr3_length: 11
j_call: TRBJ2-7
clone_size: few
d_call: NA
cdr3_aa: CASSGRREQYF
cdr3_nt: TGTGCCAGCAGCGGGAGACGGGAGCAGTACTTC

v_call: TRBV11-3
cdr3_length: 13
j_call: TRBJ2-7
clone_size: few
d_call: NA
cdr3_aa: CASSLDPGAEQYF
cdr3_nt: TGTGCCAGCAGCTTGGACCCAGGGGCCGAGCAGTACTTC

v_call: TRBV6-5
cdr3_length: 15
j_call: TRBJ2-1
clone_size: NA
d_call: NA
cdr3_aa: CASSYLGAESDEQFF
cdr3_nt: TGTGCCAGCAGTTACTTAGGGGCCGAGAGCGATGAGCAGTTCTTC

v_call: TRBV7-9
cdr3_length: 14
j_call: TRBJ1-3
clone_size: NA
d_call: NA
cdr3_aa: CASSREGSGNTIYF
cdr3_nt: TGTGCCAGCAGCCGAGAGGGCTCTGGAAACACCATATATTTT

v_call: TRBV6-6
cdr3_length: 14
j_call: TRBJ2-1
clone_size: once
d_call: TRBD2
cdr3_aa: CASNGSGKNNEQFF
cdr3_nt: TGTGCCAGCAATGGTAGCGGGAAAAACAATGAGCAGTTCTTC

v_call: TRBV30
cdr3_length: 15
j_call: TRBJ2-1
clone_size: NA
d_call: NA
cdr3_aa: CAWSPGVLPHNEQFF
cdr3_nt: TGTGCCTGGAGTCCCGGTGTCCTCCCCCACAATGAGCAGTTCTTC

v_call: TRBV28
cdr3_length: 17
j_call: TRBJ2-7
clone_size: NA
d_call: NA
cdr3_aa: CASSLSRLPGAVYEQYF
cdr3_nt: TGTGCCAGCAGTTTATCCCGGCTGCCGGGAGCCGTTTACGAGCAGTACTTC

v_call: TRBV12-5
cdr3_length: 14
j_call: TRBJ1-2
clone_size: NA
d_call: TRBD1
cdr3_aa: CASGQPGQGAGYTF
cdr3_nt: TGTGCTAGTGGTCAACCAGGACAGGGGGCTGGCTACACCTTC

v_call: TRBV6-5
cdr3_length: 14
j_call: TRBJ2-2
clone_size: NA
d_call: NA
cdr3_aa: CASSWRGNTGELFF
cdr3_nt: TGTGCCAGCAGTTGGAGGGGGAACACCGGGGAGCTGTTTTTT

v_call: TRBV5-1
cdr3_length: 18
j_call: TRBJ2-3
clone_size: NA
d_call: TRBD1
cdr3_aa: CASSSRDRGRVLGDTQYF
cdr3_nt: TGCGCCAGCAGCTCCCGGGACAGGGGGCGCGTTTTGGGTGATACGCAGTATTTT

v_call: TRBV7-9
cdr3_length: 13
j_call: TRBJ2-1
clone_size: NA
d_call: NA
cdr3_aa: CASSPPRWSGQFF
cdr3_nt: TGTGCCAGCAGCCCCCCGAGGTGGTCTGGGCAGTTCTTC

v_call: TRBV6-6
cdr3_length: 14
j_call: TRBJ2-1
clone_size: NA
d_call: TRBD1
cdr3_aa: CASTKGDRTHEQFF
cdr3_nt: TGTGCCAGCACCAAGGGGGACAGAACCCACGAGCAGTTCTTC

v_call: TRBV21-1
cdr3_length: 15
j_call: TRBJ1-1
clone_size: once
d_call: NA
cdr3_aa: CASSKNTGGITEAFF
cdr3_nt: TGTGCCAGCAGCAAAAACACAGGGGGCATCACTGAAGCTTTCTTT

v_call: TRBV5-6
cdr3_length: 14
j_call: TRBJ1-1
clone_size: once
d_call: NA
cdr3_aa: CASSAGETDTEAFF
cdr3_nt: TGTGCCAGCAGCGCAGGGGAAACGGACACTGAAGCTTTCTTT